Presented here are 8 T cell receptor beta chains from one specimen sequenced in a study of T cell changes during pregnancy in multiple sclerosis. Repertoires were generated with immunoSEQ multiplex PCR, while TCRdb's copy carries only in-frame clones and drops some. The table has roughly 90,000 clones, 94% seen once. This sample comprised peripheral blood, obtained in the third trimester of pregnancy. The source of these receptors is a female donor with multiple sclerosis, enrolled in a pregnancy study.

The rearrangement links TRBV6-1 to TRBJ2-7; 9 bases line up with TRBD2. The ends lost 6 bases at V and 3 bases at J; junction bases unmatched: 6. In germline, CDR1 is MNHNS, CDR2 SASEGT. This CDR3 is built from 14 residues. The CDR3 sequence: CASRGGLALYEQYF. DNA for the CDR3: TGTGCCAGCAGGGGAGGACTAGCGCTCTACGAGCAGTACTTC.

This clone was detected once. The chain recombines TRBV19 with TRBJ2-1, with 14 positions matching TRBD2. The CDR3 totals 16 residues. Losses at the gene ends were 4 bases for V and 5 bases for J; bases not matched to a gene: 4. Germline-derived CDR1 and CDR2 are LNHDA and SQIVND (reference sequence). The CDR3 here is CASSKPGLAGDNEQFF. As DNA, the CDR3 is TGTGCCAGTAGTAAACCGGGACTAGCGGGAGACAATGAGCAGTTCTTC.

This chain connects TRBV29-1 to TRBJ1-2, with TRBD1 identical over 7 bases. This CDR3 has 14 amino acids. Germline values: CDR1 SQVTM, CDR2 ANQGSEA. V shed 8 bases and J 1 base; nucleotides not matched to a gene: 10. CDR3 protein: CSPRTGAINYGYTF. CDR3 in DNA: TGCAGCCCCCGGACAGGAGCCATTAACTATGGCTACACCTTC.

This clone has a single count. CDR3 DNA sequence: TGTGCCAGCAGCACCACAGGGGGCAGCGGCAATGAGCAGTTCTTC. Amino acids: CASSTTGGSGNEQFF. The rearrangement uses TRBV9 and TRBJ2-1; 9 bases line up with TRBD1. Trimming removed 4 bases from V and 6 bases from J; junction bases left unmatched: 8. In germline, CDR1 is SGDLS, CDR2 YYNGEE. This CDR3 has 15 amino acids. Full variable domain (remainder filled in from reference TRBV9 and TRBJ2-1): DSGVTQTPKHLITATGQRVTLRCSPRSGDLSVYWYQQSLDQGLQFLIQYYNGEERAKGNILERFSAQQFPDLHSELNLSSLELGDSALYFCASSTTGGSGNEQFFGPGTRLTVL.

This chain joins TRBV14 and TRBJ2-7, with TRBD1 matching over 7 bases. The CDR3 sequence is 14 residues long. J gave up 4 bases and V 2 bases, and 5 bases lay outside the gene matches. Germline loops: CDR1 SGHDN, CDR2 FVKESK. The CDR3: CASSQQGVGYEQYF. The DNA for the CDR3 is TGTGCCAGCAGCCAACAGGGGGTAGGATACGAGCAGTACTTC.

This chain joins TRBV4-2 and TRBJ2-2, with D possibly being TRBD1 (5 bases). Germline lookup yields CDR1 LGHNA and CDR2 YNFKEQ. The CDR3 has 14 residues. V dropped 4 bases and J dropped 6 bases, with 12 bases sitting between them. CDR3 sequence (DNA): TGTGCCAGCAGCCCCACCGCAGGGCCCGGGGAGCTGTTTTTT. It translates to CASSPTAGPGELFF.

The rearrangement uses TRBV18 and TRBJ2-7; no definite D call. The CDR3 covers 13 residues. CDR1 is KGHSH, CDR2 LQKENI, per germline. V was shortened by 1 base and J by 0 bases, with 4 bases between the two germline ends. In DNA form, the CDR3 reads TGTGCCAGCTCACCACAGAGCTCCTACGAGCAGTACTTC. Translation gives CASSPQSSYEQYF.

The J gene is TRBJ2-7, the V gene TRBV6-6; 10 bases line up with TRBD1. The CDR3 consists of 15 residues. J was trimmed by 3 bases and V by 5 bases; bases with no gene match: 7. Germline assignment: CDR1 MNHNY and CDR2 SVGAGI (reference sequence). The CDR3 coding sequence is TGTGCCAGCAGTACCGGGACAGGGGCGCTCTACGAGCAGTACTTC. Translated: CASSTGTGALYEQYF.